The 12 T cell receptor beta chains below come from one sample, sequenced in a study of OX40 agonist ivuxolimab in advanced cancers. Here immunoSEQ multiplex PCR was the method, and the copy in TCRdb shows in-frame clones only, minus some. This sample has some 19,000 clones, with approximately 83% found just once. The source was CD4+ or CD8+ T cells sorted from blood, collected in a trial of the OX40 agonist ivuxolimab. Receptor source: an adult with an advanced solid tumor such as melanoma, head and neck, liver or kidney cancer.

Here the CDR3 DNA reads TGTGCCAGCAGCTTAGAGGGGGTGTACAATGAGCAGTTCTTC. It is translated as CASSLEGVYNEQFF. The rearrangement links TRBV13 to TRBJ2-1; a possible D gene is TRBD1 (6 bases). Trimming removed 1 base at V and 4 bases at J, with 8 bases between. Germline CDR1 is PRHDT and CDR2 is FYEKMQ (reference sequence). This CDR3 comprises 14 residues.

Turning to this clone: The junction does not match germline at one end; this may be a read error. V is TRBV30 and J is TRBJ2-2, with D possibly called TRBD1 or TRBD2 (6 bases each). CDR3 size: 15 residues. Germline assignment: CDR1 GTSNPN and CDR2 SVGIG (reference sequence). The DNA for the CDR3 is TGTGCCTGGCTCCCCCTGGGGGGCAGAGACCGGGGAGCTGTTTTT. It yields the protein CAWLPLGGRDRGAVF.

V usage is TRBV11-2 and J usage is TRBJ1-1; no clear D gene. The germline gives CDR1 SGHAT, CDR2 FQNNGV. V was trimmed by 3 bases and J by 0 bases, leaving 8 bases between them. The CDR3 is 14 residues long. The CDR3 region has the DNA TGTGCCAGCAGCTTGTATCAGTTGAACACTGAAGCTTTCTTT. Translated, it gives CASSLYQLNTEAFF.

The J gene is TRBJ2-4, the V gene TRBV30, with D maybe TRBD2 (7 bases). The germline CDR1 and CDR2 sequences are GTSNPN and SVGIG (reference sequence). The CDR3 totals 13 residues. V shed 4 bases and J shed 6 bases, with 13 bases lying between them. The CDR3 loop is CAWNRGGPNIQYF. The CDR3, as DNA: TGTGCCTGGAACCGCGGGGGCCCAAACATTCAGTACTTC.

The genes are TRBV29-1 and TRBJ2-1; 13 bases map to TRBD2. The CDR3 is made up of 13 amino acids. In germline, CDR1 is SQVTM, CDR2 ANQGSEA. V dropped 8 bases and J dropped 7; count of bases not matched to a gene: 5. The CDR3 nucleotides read TGCAGCTCCGGACTAGCGGGGGCGAATGAGCAGTTCTTC. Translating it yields CSSGLAGANEQFF.

The CDR3 sequence: CASSSNTDTQYF. Written as DNA, the CDR3 is TGTGCCAGCAGCTCGAACACAGATACGCAGTATTTT. The chain links TRBV7-9 to TRBJ2-3; D gene ambiguous. The V end was cut by 4 bases, the J end by 2 bases, with 4 bases between. Germline lookup yields CDR1 SEHNR and CDR2 FQNEAQ (reference sequence). The CDR3 is 12 residues long.

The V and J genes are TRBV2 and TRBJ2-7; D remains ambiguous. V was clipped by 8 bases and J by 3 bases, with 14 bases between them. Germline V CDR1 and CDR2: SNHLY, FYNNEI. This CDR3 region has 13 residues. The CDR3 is CASLKGGVYEQYF. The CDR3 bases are TGTGCCAGCTTAAAGGGTGGCGTCTACGAGCAGTACTTC. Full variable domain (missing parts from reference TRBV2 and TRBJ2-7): EPEVTQTPSHQVTQMGQEVILRCVPISNHLYFYWYRQILGQKVEFLVSFYNNEISEKSEIFDDQFSVERPDGSNFTLKIRSTKLEDSAMYFCASLKGGVYEQYFGPGTRLTVT.

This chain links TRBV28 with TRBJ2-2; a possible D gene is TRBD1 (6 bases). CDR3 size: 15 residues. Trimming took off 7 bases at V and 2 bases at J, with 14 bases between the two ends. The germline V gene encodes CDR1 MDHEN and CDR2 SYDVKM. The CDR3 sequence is CASNRVSDNTGELFF. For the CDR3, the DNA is TGTGCCAGCAACAGGGTTTCGGATAACACCGGGGAGCTGTTTTTT.

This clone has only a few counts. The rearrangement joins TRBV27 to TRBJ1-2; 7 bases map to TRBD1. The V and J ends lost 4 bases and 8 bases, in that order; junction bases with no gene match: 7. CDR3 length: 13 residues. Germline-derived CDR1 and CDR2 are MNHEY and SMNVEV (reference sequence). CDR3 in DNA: TGTGCCAGCAGTTACGGGACAGCTGGCGGCTACACCTTC. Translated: CASSYGTAGGYTF.

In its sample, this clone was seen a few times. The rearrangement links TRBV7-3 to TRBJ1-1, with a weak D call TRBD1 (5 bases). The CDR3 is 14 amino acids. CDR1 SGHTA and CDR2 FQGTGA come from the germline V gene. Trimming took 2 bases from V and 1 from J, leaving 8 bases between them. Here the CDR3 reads CASSLAGTNTEAFF. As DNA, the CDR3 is TGTGCCAGCAGCTTAGCAGGGACGAACACTGAAGCTTTCTTT.

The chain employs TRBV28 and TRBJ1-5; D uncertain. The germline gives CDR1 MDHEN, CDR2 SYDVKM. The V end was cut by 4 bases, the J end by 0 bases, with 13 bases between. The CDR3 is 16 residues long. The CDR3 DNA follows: TGTGCCAGCAGTTCCCCAGAAATCTATAGCAATCAGCCCCAGCATTTT. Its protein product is CASSSPEIYSNQPQHF.

The CDR3 loop reads CASSESLAGSYNEQFF. CDR3 in DNA: TGTGCCAGCAGTGAATCTCTAGCGGGGTCCTACAATGAGCAGTTCTTC. This chain links TRBV6-1 with TRBJ2-1; TRBD2 aligns across 9 bases. V trimming: 2 bases; J trimming: 1 base; junction bases outside the gene matches: 3. The CDR3 has 16 residues. Looked up from germline, CDR1 is MNHNS and CDR2 is SASEGT.